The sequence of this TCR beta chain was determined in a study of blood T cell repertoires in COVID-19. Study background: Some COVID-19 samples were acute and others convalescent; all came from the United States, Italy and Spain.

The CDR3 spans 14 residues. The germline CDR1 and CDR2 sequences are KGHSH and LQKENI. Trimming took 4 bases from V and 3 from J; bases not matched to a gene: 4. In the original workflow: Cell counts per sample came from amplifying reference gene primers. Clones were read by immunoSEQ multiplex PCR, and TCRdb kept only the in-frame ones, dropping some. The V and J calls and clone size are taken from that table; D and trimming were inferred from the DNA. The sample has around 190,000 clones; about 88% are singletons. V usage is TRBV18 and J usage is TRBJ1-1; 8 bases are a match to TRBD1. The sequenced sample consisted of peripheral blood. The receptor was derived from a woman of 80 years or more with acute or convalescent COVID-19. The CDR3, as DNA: TGTGCCAGCTCACTAGTACAGGGGGACACTGAAGCTTTCTTT. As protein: CASSLVQGDTEAFF.